This T cell receptor beta chain emerged from a study of identifying expanded T cells in peripheral blood. Whole-study results and caveats: Variance in clone template counts between roughly two-week samples significantly increased with total template count across all healthy donors. About 1.3 clones differed between technical replicates, versus about 15 and 19 over time.

Profiled with immunoSEQ multiplex PCR; TCRdb holds only in-frame clones, not every one. The sample records about 100,000 clones, about 90% being singletons. Healthy donors had no documented immune events, such as infections, while sampled. To note about this clone: What it binds is unknown.

The source of this sequence is a person aged 18 to 70 in good health. The sequenced sample was blood.

CDR3 sequence (DNA): TGTGCCTGGAGCCGTGGGGGAGGGTACGGCTATGGCTACACCTTC. Encoded protein: CAWSRGGGYGYGYTF. The chain recombines TRBV30 with TRBJ1-2; tentative D call: TRBD1 (5 bases). V lost 3 bases and J lost 4, with 18 bases in between. Germline V gene data show CDR1 as GTSNPN and CDR2 as SVGIG (reference sequence). The CDR3 contains 15 residues.